This TCR beta chain was identified in a study of cytomegalovirus exposure and HLA in healthy donors. PCR employed 60 Vbeta and 13 Jbeta primers. The data were produced by immunoSEQ multiplex PCR, yet TCRdb's version contains in-frame clones alone and is incomplete. The data hold approximately 280,000 clones, with approximately 90% observed a single time. This CDR3 has 16 amino acids. Germline lookup yields CDR1 KGHSH and CDR2 LQKENI. V gave up 0 bases and J gave up 8 bases, with 19 bases separating them. The TCR originated in a woman younger than 35 in good health and CMV-seronegative. V gene TRBV18 combines with J gene TRBJ1-2; D may be TRBD1 (6 bases). Sequences were obtained from PBMCs. As DNA, the CDR3 is TGTGCCAGCTCACCACCGGTCGAAGGCCAGGGGAAAGGCTACACCTTC. Protein sequence: CASSPPVEGQGKGYTF.